Listed here are 8 T cell receptor beta chains from one sample, sequenced in a study of cytomegalovirus exposure and HLA in healthy donors. The PCR employed 60 Vbeta primers together with 13 Jbeta primers. Some clones are missing from TCRdb's copy, which holds only in-frame ones; the method was immunoSEQ multiplex PCR. Of about 210,000 clones listed, around 76% are singletons. The sequenced sample was PBMCs. These receptors were collected from a man in his forties in good health and CMV-seropositive.

This chain uses TRBV6-1 with TRBJ2-7, with 7 nucleotides matching TRBD2. The V and J ends lost 1 base and 4 bases, in that order; junction bases with no gene match: 4. The length of the CDR3 is 14 residues. From germline, CDR1 is MNHNS and CDR2 SASEGT. CDR3 coding DNA: TGTGCCAGCAGTGAAGGGGCTAGCGGATACGAGCAGTACTTC. It translates to CASSEGASGYEQYF.

The chain is built from TRBV19 and TRBJ2-3; 10 bases map to TRBD2. CDR3 length: 16 amino acids. The germline V gene encodes CDR1 LNHDA and CDR2 SQIVND (reference sequence). The V and J ends lost 4 bases and 0 bases, in that order; junction bases with no gene match: 4. The CDR3 DNA reads TGTGCCAGTAGTACCCGGACTAGCGGAAGCACAGATACGCAGTATTTT. As protein: CASSTRTSGSTDTQYF.

V usage is TRBV29-1 and J usage is TRBJ2-1, with a possible D match to TRBD2 (6 bases). Deletions cut 6 bases from V and 10 bases from J, with 16 bases between. This CDR3 spans 12 amino acids. Per the germline V gene, CDR1 is SQVTM and CDR2 is ANQGSEA. CDR3 sequence reads: CSVRTGTPEQFF. The CDR3 coding sequence is TGCAGCGTGAGAACCGGGACTCCCGAGCAGTTCTTC.

The rearrangement links TRBV27 to TRBJ2-7; D may be TRBD2 (5 bases). This CDR3 comprises 13 residues. Germline lookup yields CDR1 MNHEY and CDR2 SMNVEV (reference sequence). Trimming cost V 4 bases and J 6 bases, with 13 bases left between them. CDR3 bases: TGTGCCAGCAGTTCACTGGGAGTGGGCGAGCAGTACGTC. Its protein is CASSSLGVGEQYV.

J is TRBJ2-6 and V is TRBV5-4, with a tentative D call TRBD2 (7 bases). This CDR3 region has 17 residues. Per the germline V gene, CDR1 is SGHNT and CDR2 is YYREEE (reference sequence). Trimming removed 3 bases from V and 2 bases from J, with 15 bases in between. The CDR3 DNA reads TGTGCCAGCAGCTGGGGGGGGCCGGGAACTGGGGCCAACGTCCTGACTTTC. As protein: CASSWGGPGTGANVLTF.

The chain joins TRBV7-9 to TRBJ2-3; possible D gene TRBD1, 5 bases. Germline V gene sequence: CDR1 SEHNR, CDR2 FQNEAQ (reference sequence). The CDR3 extends over 15 amino acids. Trimming took 1 base from V and 1 from J, leaving 9 bases between them. CDR3 nucleotide sequence: TGTGCCAGCAGCTTAGAAGGGGTGGGCACAGATACGCAGTATTTT. Translating it yields CASSLEGVGTDTQYF.

This clone was detected once. The J gene is TRBJ2-7, the V gene TRBV13; a possible D gene is TRBD2 (6 bases). CDR3 size: 13 residues. Trimming removed 7 bases from V and 6 bases from J, with 16 bases in between. Germline loops: CDR1 PRHDT, CDR2 FYEKMQ (reference sequence). The CDR3: CASMGGLRGEQYF. CDR3 sequence (DNA): TGTGCCAGCATGGGCGGCCTGCGGGGCGAGCAGTACTTC.

Details on this clone: This sample also contains other DNA sequences that code for the same CDR3. This chain joins TRBV20-1 and TRBJ2-1; D unclear. The germline V and J ends were trimmed by 6 bases and 5 bases, with 5 bases remaining between them. The length of the CDR3 is 10 residues. Germline loops: CDR1 DFQATT, CDR2 SNEGSKA (reference sequence). This CDR3 reads CSAQNNEQFF. The CDR3 DNA is TGCAGTGCCCAAAACAATGAGCAGTTCTTC.